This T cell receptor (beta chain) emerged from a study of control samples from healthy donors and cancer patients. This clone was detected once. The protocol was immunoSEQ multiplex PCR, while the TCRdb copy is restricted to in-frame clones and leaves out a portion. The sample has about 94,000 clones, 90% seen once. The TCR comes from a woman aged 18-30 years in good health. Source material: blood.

CDR3: CASSRQGRNEQFF. Here the CDR3 DNA reads TGTGCCAGCAGCCGACAGGGTCGCAATGAGCAGTTCTTC. The chain is built from TRBV6-5 and TRBJ2-1; 7 nucleotides match TRBD1. CDR1 is MNHEY, CDR2 SVGAGI, per germline. Trimming removed 6 bases from V and 6 bases from J; junction bases left unmatched: 5. The CDR3 covers 13 residues.